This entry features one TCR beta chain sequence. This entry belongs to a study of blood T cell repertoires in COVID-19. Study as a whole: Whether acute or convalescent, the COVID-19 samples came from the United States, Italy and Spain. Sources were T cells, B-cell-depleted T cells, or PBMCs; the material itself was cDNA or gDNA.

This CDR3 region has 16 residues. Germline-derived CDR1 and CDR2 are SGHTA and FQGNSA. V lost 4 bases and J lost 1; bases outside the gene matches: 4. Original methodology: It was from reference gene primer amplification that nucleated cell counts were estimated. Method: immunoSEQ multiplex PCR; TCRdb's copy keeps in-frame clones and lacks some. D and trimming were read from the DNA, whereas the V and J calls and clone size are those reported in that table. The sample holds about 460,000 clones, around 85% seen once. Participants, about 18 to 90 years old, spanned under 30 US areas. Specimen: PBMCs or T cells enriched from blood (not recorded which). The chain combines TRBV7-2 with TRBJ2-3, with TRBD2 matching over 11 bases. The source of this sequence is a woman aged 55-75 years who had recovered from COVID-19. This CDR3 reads CASSYTSGGRTDTQYF. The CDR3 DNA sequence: TGTGCCAGCAGCTACACTAGCGGGGGTCGCACAGATACGCAGTATTTT.